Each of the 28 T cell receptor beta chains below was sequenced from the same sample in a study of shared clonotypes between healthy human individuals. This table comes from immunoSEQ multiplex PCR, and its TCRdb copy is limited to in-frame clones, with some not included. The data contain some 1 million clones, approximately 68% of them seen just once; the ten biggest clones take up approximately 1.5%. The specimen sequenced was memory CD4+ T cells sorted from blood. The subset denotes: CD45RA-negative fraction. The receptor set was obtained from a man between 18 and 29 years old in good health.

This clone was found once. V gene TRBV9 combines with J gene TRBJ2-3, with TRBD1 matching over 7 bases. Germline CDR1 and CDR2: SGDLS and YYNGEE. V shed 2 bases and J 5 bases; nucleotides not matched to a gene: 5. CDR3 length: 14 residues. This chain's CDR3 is CASSVGDRGDTQYF. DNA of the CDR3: TGTGCCAGCAGCGTCGGGGACAGAGGAGATACGCAGTATTTT.

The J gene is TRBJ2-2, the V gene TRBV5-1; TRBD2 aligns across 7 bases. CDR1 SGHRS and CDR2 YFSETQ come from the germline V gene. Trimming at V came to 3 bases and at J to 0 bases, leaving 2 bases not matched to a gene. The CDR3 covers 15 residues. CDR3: CASSSGLANTGELFF. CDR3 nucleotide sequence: TGCGCCAGCAGCTCCGGACTAGCGAACACCGGGGAGCTGTTTTTT.

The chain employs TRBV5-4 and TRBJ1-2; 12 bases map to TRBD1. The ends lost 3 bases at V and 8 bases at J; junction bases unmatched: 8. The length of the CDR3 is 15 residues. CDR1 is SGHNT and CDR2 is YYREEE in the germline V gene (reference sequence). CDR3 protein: CASSWDRGRIAGYTF. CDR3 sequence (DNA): TGTGCCAGCAGCTGGGACAGGGGGCGAATTGCCGGCTACACCTTC.

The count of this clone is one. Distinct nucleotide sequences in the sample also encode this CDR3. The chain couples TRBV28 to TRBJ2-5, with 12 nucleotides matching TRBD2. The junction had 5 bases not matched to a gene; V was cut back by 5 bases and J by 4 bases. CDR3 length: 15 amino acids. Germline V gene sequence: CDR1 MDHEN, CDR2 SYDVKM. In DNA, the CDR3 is TGTGCCAGCAGTGCTAGCGGGGGGGCAAGAGAGACCCAGTACTTC. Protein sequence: CASSASGGARETQYF. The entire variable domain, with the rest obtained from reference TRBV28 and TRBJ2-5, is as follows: DVKVTQSSRYLVKRTGEKVFLECVQDMDHENMFWYRQDPGLGLRLIYFSYDVKMKEKGDIPEGYSVSREKKERFSLILESASTNQTSMYLCASSASGGARETQYFGPGTRLLVL.

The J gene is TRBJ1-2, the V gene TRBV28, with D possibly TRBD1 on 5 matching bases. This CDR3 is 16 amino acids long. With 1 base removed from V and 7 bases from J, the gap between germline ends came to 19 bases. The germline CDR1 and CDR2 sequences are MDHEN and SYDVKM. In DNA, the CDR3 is TGTGCCAGCAGTTTATTGAACGGGAGGCAGGGAGGTGGCTACACCTTC. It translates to CASSLLNGRQGGGYTF.

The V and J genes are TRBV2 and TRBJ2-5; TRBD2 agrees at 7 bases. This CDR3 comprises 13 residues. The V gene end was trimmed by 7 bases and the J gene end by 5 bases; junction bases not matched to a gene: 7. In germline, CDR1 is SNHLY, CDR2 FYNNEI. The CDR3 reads CASNWRESETQYF. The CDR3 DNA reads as TGTGCCAGCAATTGGCGGGAGTCGGAGACCCAGTACTTC.

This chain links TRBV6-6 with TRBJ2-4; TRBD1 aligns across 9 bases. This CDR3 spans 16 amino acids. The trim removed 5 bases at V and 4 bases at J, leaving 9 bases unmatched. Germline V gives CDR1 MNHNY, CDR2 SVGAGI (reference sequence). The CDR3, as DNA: TGTGCCAGCAGTACCGGGACAGGGAACTCGAAAAACATTCAGTACTTC. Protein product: CASSTGTGNSKNIQYF.

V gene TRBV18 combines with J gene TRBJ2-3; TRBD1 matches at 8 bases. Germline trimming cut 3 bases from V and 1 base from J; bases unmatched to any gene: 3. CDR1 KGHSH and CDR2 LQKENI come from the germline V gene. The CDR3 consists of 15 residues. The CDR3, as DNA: TGTGCCAGCTCACCGGACAGGGCCGGCACAGATACGCAGTATTTT. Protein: CASSPDRAGTDTQYF.

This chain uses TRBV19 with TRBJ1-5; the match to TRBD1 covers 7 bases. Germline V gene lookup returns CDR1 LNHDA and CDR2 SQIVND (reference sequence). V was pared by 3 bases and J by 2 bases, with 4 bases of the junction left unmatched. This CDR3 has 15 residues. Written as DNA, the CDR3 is TGTGCCAGTAGTATGGCAACAGGGGGCAATCAGCCCCAGCATTTT. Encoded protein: CASSMATGGNQPQHF. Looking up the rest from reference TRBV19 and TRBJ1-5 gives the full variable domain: DGGITQSPKYLFRKEGQNVTLSCEQNLNHDAMYWYRQDPGQGLRLIYYSQIVNDFQKGDIAEGYSVSREKKESFPLTVTSAQKNPTAFYLCASSMATGGNQPQHFGDGTRLSIL.

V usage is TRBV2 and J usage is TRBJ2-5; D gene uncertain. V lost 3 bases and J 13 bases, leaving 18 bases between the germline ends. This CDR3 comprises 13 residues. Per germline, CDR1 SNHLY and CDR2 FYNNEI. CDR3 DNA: TGTGCCAGCAGTGAGATGACCGAGTACTACTCGTACTTC. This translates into CASSEMTEYYSYF.

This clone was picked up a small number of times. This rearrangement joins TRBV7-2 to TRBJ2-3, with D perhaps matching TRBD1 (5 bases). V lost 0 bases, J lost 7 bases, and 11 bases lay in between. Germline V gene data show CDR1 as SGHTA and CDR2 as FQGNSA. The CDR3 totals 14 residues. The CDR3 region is CASSLAPGLHTQYF. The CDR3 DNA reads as TGTGCCAGCAGCTTAGCCCCAGGGTTACATACGCAGTATTTT. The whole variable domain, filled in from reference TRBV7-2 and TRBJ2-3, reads GAGVSQSPSNKVTEKGKDVELRCDPISGHTALYWYRQSLGQGLEFLIYFQGNSAPDKSGLPSDRFSAERTGGSVSTLTIQRTQQEDSAVYLCASSLAPGLHTQYFGPGTRLTVL.

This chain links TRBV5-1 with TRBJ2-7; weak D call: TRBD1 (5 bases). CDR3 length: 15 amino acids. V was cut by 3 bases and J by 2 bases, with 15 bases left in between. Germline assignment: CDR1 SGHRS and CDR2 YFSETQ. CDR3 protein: CASSSETAKTYEQYF. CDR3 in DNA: TGCGCCAGCAGCTCAGAGACAGCGAAAACCTACGAGCAGTACTTC.

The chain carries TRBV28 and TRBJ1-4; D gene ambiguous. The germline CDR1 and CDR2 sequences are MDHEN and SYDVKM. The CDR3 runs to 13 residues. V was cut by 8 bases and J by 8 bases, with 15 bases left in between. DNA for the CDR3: TGTGCCAGCGTGGAGGGCCCGGACGAAAAACTGTTTTTT. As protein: CASVEGPDEKLFF.

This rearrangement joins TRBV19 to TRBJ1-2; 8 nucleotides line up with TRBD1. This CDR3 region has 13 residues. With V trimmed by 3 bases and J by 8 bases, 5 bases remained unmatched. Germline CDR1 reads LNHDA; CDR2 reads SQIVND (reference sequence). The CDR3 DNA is TGTGCCAGTAGTATTCCAGGGGGCCAGGGCTACACCTTC. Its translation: CASSIPGGQGYTF.

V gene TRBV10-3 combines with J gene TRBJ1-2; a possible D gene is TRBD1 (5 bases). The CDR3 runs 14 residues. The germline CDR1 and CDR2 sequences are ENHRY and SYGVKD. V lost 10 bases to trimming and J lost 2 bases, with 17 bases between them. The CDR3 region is CATADTKGNYGYTF. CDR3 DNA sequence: TGTGCCACCGCAGACACTAAGGGGAACTATGGCTACACCTTC.

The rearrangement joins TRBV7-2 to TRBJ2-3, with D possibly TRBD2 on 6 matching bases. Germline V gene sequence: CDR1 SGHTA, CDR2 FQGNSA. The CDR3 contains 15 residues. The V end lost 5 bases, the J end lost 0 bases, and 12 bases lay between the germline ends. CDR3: CASSELATSTDTQYF. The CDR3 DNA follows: TGTGCCAGCAGCGAACTAGCTACTAGCACAGATACGCAGTATTTT. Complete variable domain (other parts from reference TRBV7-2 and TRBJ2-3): GAGVSQSPSNKVTEKGKDVELRCDPISGHTALYWYRQSLGQGLEFLIYFQGNSAPDKSGLPSDRFSAERTGGSVSTLTIQRTQQEDSAVYLCASSELATSTDTQYFGPGTRLTVL.

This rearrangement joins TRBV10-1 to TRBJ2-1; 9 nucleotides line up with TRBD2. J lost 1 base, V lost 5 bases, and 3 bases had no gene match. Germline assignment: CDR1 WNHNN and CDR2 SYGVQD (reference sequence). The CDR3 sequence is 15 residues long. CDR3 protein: CASSISGGSYNEQFF. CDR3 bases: TGCGCCAGCAGTATCAGCGGGGGGTCCTACAATGAGCAGTTCTTC.

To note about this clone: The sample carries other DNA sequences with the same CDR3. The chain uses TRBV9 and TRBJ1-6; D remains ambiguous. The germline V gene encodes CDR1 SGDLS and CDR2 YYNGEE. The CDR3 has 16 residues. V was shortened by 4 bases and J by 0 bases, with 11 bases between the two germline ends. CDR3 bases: TGTGCCAGCAGCCCGCAAACAAACTCCTATAATTCACCCCTCCACTTT. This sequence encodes CASSPQTNSYNSPLHF.

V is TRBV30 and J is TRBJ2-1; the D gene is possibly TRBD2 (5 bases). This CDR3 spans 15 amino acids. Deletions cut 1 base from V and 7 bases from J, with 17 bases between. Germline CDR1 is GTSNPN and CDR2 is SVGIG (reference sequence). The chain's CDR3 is CAWSAVTSFLNEQFF. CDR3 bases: TGTGCCTGGAGTGCCGTTACTAGTTTTCTGAATGAGCAGTTCTTC.

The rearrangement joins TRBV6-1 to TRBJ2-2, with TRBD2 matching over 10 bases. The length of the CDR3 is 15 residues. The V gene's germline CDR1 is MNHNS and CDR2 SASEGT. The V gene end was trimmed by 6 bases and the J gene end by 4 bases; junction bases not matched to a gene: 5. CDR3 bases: TGTGCCAGCAGCTCGACTAGCGGGTTCACCGGGGAGCTGTTTTTT. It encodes CASSSTSGFTGELFF.

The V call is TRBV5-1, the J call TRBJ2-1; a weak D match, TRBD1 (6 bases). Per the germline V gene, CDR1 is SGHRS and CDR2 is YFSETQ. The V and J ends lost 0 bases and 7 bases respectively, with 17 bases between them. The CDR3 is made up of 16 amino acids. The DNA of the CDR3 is TGCGCCAGCAGCTTGGGCGACAGGACCTACGGAAATGAGCAGTTCTTC. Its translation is CASSLGDRTYGNEQFF.

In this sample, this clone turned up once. As DNA, the CDR3 is TGTGCCAGCTCCGGACAGGGAGGACAAGAGACCCAGTACTTC. Encoded protein: CASSGQGGQETQYF. The genes are TRBV2 and TRBJ2-5, with 8 bases aligning to TRBD1. V gave up 8 bases and J gave up 2 bases; unmatched junction bases: 7. Per germline, CDR1 SNHLY and CDR2 FYNNEI. This CDR3 contains 14 residues.

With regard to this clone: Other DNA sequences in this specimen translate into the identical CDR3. The CDR3 DNA sequence: TGTGCCAGCAGTCACCTCGATGGGCCCCAGCATTTT. Encoded protein: CASSHLDGPQHF. This chain uses TRBV6-5 with TRBJ1-5; no firm D call. V was shortened by 5 bases and J by 9 bases, with 11 bases between the two germline ends. The CDR3 loop spans 12 amino acids. Germline V CDR1 and CDR2: MNHEY, SVGAGI.

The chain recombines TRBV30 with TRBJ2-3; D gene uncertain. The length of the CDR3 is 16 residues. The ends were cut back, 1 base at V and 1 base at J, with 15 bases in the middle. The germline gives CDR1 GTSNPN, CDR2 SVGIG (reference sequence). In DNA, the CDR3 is TGTGCCTGGAGTGGCCTCCGATCCCGGGGCACAGATACGCAGTATTTT. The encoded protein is CAWSGLRSRGTDTQYF.

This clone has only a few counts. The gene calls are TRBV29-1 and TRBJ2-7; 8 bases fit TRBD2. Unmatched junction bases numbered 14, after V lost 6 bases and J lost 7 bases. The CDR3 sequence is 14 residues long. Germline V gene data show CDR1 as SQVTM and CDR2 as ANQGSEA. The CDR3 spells CSVAMAGGRREQYF. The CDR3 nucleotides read TGCAGCGTCGCAATGGCGGGAGGCCGTAGAGAGCAGTACTTC.

CDR3 amino acids: CASSGIAGGPNEQFF. In nucleotides, the CDR3 is TGCGCCAGCAGCGGGATAGCGGGAGGGCCCAATGAGCAGTTCTTC. The chain carries TRBV5-1 and TRBJ2-1; 11 bases fit TRBD2. CDR1 is SGHRS and CDR2 is YFSETQ in the germline V gene. This CDR3 spans 15 amino acids. The V gene end was trimmed by 4 bases and the J gene end by 6 bases; junction bases not matched to a gene: 6.

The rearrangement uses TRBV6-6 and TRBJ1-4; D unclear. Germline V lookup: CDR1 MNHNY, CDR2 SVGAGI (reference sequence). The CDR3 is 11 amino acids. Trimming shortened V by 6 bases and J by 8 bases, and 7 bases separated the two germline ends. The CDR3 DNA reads TGTGCCAGCAGGGGTAGCGAAAAACTGTTTTTT. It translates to CASRGSEKLFF.

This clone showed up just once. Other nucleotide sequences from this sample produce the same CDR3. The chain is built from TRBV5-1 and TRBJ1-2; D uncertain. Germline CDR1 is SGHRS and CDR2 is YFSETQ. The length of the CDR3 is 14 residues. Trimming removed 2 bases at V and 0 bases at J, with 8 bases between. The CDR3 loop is CASSLEGANYGYTF. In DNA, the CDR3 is TGCGCCAGCAGCTTAGAGGGCGCTAACTATGGCTACACCTTC. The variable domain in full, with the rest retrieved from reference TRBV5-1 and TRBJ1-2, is KAGVTQTPRYLIKTRGQQVTLSCSPISGHRSVSWYQQTPGQGLQFLFEYFSETQRNKGNFPGRFSGRQFSNSRSEMNVSTLELGDSALYLCASSLEGANYGYTFGSGTRLTVV.